The rows below give T cell receptor beta chains drawn from one sample of a study of CD4 T cells in relation to SARS-CoV-2 and coronaviruses. Data came from immunoSEQ multiplex PCR; TCRdb stores just in-frame clones and leaves some out. The sample comprises some 26,000 clones, less than 85% of which are singletons, and about 17% rests with the top ten. These TCRs' antigens remain unknown. Sequencing was performed on CD4+ T cells from PBMCs, cultured in vitro. The receptor set was obtained from a human donor in good health. Both conserved end residues are part of each CDR3. D genes are given only for firm matches. Rows may omit the clone size; those that give it use once, few, many or a size class.

clone size: .
J gene: TRBJ2-1
D gene: TRBD2
V gene: TRBV5-4
CDR3 protein: CASRSGTSGINEQFF
CDR3 DNA: TGTGCCAGCAGGTCCGGGACTAGCGGGATCAATGAGCAGTTCTTC

clone size: .
J gene: TRBJ1-6
D gene: .
V gene: TRBV7-9
CDR3 protein: CASTGGPASPLHF
CDR3 DNA: TGTGCCTCCACCGGGGGGCCGGCCTCACCCCTCCACTTT

clone size: .
J gene: TRBJ1-5
D gene: TRBD1
V gene: TRBV2
CDR3 protein: CASSKQGSVRNQPQHF
CDR3 DNA: TGTGCCAGCAGTAAACAGGGGTCGGTGAGAAATCAGCCCCAGCATTTT

clone size: .
J gene: TRBJ1-2
D gene: TRBD1
V gene: TRBV5-1
CDR3 protein: CASSLGQGNYGYTF
CDR3 DNA: TGCGCCAGCAGCTTGGGACAGGGGAACTATGGCTACACCTTC

clone size: .
J gene: TRBJ1-1
D gene: .
V gene: TRBV11-2
CDR3 protein: CASSRVTEAFF
CDR3 DNA: TGTGCCAGCAGTAGGGTCACTGAAGCTTTCTTT

clone size: .
J gene: TRBJ1-5
D gene: TRBD1
V gene: TRBV28
CDR3 protein: CASRGDWTGTRASNQPQHF
CDR3 DNA: TGTGCCAGCAGGGGGGATTGGACAGGGACAAGGGCGAGCAATCAGCCCCAGCATTTT

clone size: .
J gene: TRBJ2-1
D gene: TRBD2
V gene: TRBV15
CDR3 protein: CATSPGGPYNEQFF
CDR3 DNA: TGTGCCACCTCCCCGGGGGGACCTTACAATGAGCAGTTCTTC

clone size: few
J gene: TRBJ2-1
D gene: TRBD2
V gene: TRBV11-3
CDR3 protein: CAKDEQREDEQFF
CDR3 DNA: TGTGCCAAGGACGAGCAGCGGGAGGATGAGCAGTTCTTC

clone size: .
J gene: TRBJ1-6
D gene: .
V gene: TRBV3-1/TRBV3-2
CDR3 protein: CASSPPGPTAYSPLHF
CDR3 DNA: TGTGCCAGCAGCCCCCCGGGCCCGACGGCGTATTCACCCCTCCACTTT

clone size: .
J gene: TRBJ1-2
D gene: .
V gene: TRBV6-5
CDR3 protein: CASSYRRAGVVGYTF
CDR3 DNA: TGTGCCAGCAGTTACCGGAGGGCAGGGGTGGTTGGCTACACCTTC

clone size: few
J gene: TRBJ2-4
D gene: .
V gene: TRBV4-1
CDR3 protein: CASSRLGQNIQYF
CDR3 DNA: TGCGCCAGCAGCAGATTGGGGCAAAACATTCAGTACTTC

clone size: .
J gene: TRBJ2-3
D gene: .
V gene: TRBV20-1
CDR3 protein: CSASPPTDTQYF
CDR3 DNA: TGCAGTGCTAGTCCTCCCACAGATACGCAGTATTTT

clone size: .
J gene: TRBJ2-3
D gene: .
V gene: TRBV5-5
CDR3 protein: CASSLVLTRTSTDTQYF
CDR3 DNA: TGTGCCAGCAGCTTGGTGCTTACGCGGACTAGCACAGATACGCAGTATTTT

clone size: .
J gene: TRBJ1-3
D gene: .
V gene: TRBV30
CDR3 protein: CAWSGGLSGNTIYF
CDR3 DNA: TGTGCCTGGAGCGGTGGGCTCTCTGGAAACACCATATATTTT

clone size: .
J gene: TRBJ1-1
D gene: .
V gene: TRBV18
CDR3 protein: CASSITANTEAFF
CDR3 DNA: TGTGCCAGCTCGATTACAGCGAACACTGAAGCTTTCTTT

clone size: .
J gene: TRBJ1-3
D gene: .
V gene: TRBV5-6
CDR3 protein: CASSPPSGNTIYF
CDR3 DNA: TGTGCCAGCAGCCCCCCCTCTGGAAACACCATATATTTT

clone size: .
J gene: TRBJ1-2
D gene: .
V gene: TRBV6-5
CDR3 protein: CASRTIQGTDGYTF
CDR3 DNA: TGTGCCAGCAGAACCATACAGGGTACAGATGGCTACACCTTC

clone size: .
J gene: TRBJ2-7
D gene: TRBD2
V gene: TRBV10-2
CDR3 protein: CASRGLGTGGEQYF
CDR3 DNA: TGCGCCAGCAGAGGACTCGGGACGGGGGGCGAGCAGTACTTC

clone size: .
J gene: TRBJ2-3
D gene: TRBD2
V gene: TRBV12-3/TRBV12-4
CDR3 protein: CASSPGGQHTQYF
CDR3 DNA: TGTGCCAGCAGCCCGGGAGGCCAGCATACGCAGTATTTT

clone size: .
J gene: TRBJ2-7
D gene: TRBD1
V gene: TRBV7-3
CDR3 protein: CASSITGGTYEQYF
CDR3 DNA: TGTGCCAGCAGCATCACAGGGGGAACCTACGAGCAGTACTTC

clone size: .
J gene: TRBJ1-4
D gene: TRBD1
V gene: TRBV6-1
CDR3 protein: CASSEAGEGAGAEKLFF
CDR3 DNA: TGTGCCAGCAGTGAAGCTGGTGAGGGGGCAGGGGCTGAAAAACTGTTTTTT

clone size: .
J gene: TRBJ2-5
D gene: .
V gene: TRBV7-8
CDR3 protein: CASTRGGGQQETQYF
CDR3 DNA: TGTGCCAGCACCCGAGGAGGCGGACAACAAGAGACCCAGTACTTC

clone size: .
J gene: TRBJ2-6
D gene: TRBD1
V gene: TRBV10-2
CDR3 protein: CASTEGTGVSGANVLTF
CDR3 DNA: TGCGCCAGCACCGAGGGGACAGGAGTATCTGGGGCCAACGTCCTGACTTTC

clone size: few
J gene: TRBJ2-1
D gene: .
V gene: TRBV5-6
CDR3 protein: CASSLGGTPGSEQFF
CDR3 DNA: TGTGCCAGCAGCTTGGGCGGCACCCCCGGCAGTGAGCAGTTCTTC

clone size: .
J gene: TRBJ1-2
D gene: .
V gene: TRBV12-3/TRBV12-4
CDR3 protein: CASSPGRNYGYTF
CDR3 DNA: TGTGCCAGCAGTCCAGGACGGAACTATGGCTACACCTTC

clone size: .
J gene: TRBJ2-1
D gene: .
V gene: TRBV5-6
CDR3 protein: CASSLFFGATNYNEQFF
CDR3 DNA: TGTGCCAGCAGCTTATTTTTTGGGGCCACAAATTACAATGAGCAGTTCTTC

clone size: hyperexpanded
J gene: TRBJ2-3
D gene: .
V gene: TRBV18
CDR3 protein: CASSPELLTDTQYF
CDR3 DNA: TGTGCCAGCTCACCGGAACTCCTCACAGATACGCAGTATTTT

clone size: .
J gene: TRBJ2-5
D gene: TRBD2
V gene: TRBV15
CDR3 protein: CATSRASGSETQYF
CDR3 DNA: TGTGCCACCAGCCGGGCAAGCGGGAGTGAGACCCAGTACTTC

clone size: .
J gene: TRBJ2-2
D gene: TRBD2
V gene: TRBV15
CDR3 protein: CATSRPPTSADTGELFF
CDR3 DNA: TGTGCCACCAGCAGGCCTCCGACTAGCGCGGACACCGGGGAGCTGTTTTTT

clone size: .
J gene: TRBJ2-2
D gene: TRBD1
V gene: TRBV28
CDR3 protein: CASRSGQGGGELFF
CDR3 DNA: TGTGCCAGCAGGTCCGGACAGGGCGGCGGGGAGCTGTTTTTT

clone size: large
J gene: TRBJ2-2
D gene: .
V gene: TRBV5-1
CDR3 protein: CASSLAQGGTGELFF
CDR3 DNA: TGCGCCAGCAGCTTGGCCCAGGGGGGCACCGGGGAGCTGTTTTTT

clone size: .
J gene: TRBJ2-7
D gene: TRBD2
V gene: TRBV9
CDR3 protein: CASSLGLAGEEEQYF
CDR3 DNA: TGTGCCAGCAGCCTGGGACTAGCGGGAGAGGAGGAGCAGTACTTC

clone size: .
J gene: TRBJ1-1
D gene: .
V gene: TRBV2
CDR3 protein: CASRTETVTNTEAFF
CDR3 DNA: TGTGCCAGCAGGACGGAGACAGTCACGAACACTGAAGCTTTCTTT

clone size: .
J gene: TRBJ2-7
D gene: .
V gene: TRBV4-1
CDR3 protein: CAAAPSIAATYEQYF
CDR3 DNA: TGCGCTGCTGCCCCATCGATAGCGGCCACCTACGAGCAGTACTTC

clone size: .
J gene: TRBJ1-2
D gene: .
V gene: TRBV6-1
CDR3 protein: CASSSSLSGGYTF
CDR3 DNA: TGTGCCAGCAGTTCGTCTCTTTCGGGGGGCTACACCTTC

clone size: .
J gene: TRBJ2-5
D gene: .
V gene: TRBV27
CDR3 protein: CASSLTAAQETQYF
CDR3 DNA: TGTGCCAGCAGTTTAACGGCAGCCCAAGAGACCCAGTACTTC

clone size: once
J gene: TRBJ1-6
D gene: .
V gene: TRBV7-9
CDR3 protein: CASSSSRQGPISPLHF
CDR3 DNA: TGTGCCAGCAGCTCCTCCCGGCAGGGCCCAATATCACCCCTCCACTTT

clone size: .
J gene: TRBJ2-1
D gene: .
V gene: TRBV7-3
CDR3 protein: CASSLNRGTSYNEQFF
CDR3 DNA: TGTGCCAGCAGCTTAAATCGGGGAACTTCCTACAATGAGCAGTTCTTC

clone size: few
J gene: TRBJ1-4
D gene: .
V gene: TRBV15
CDR3 protein: CATSRALGATNEKLFF
CDR3 DNA: TGTGCCACCAGCAGAGCGCTTGGAGCGACTAATGAAAAACTGTTTTTT